This entry is about one T cell receptor (beta chain). Its antigen is not identified. Mismatch with germline at one junction end may stem from a read error. TCRdb recomputed calls from the reads with MiXCR, one row per CDR3 protein. The top ten hold 15% to 20% of the sample, which has approximately 730,000 distinct CDR3 sequences, roughly a third seen once. Germline loops: CDR1 MNHEY, CDR2 SVGEGT. The CDR3 runs to 12 residues. The sample is drawn from a study of T cell repertoires in cytomegalovirus infection. The wider study: Alongside well-studied HLA-B-restricted CMV epitopes, recently identified HLA-C-restricted CMV epitopes were also used. Both a matching HLA type and CMV infection were indicated by public TCR beta signatures.

Overall study findings and caveats: Carriage of CMV together with the relevant HLA was identifiable through cumulative public TCR beta family frequency. In two of eight donors, the top clonotype was HLA-C-restricted CMV-specific.

This sequence was found in a human donor in good health (CMV status not recorded). Some clones in this sample may be carry-over from other donors' samples. The sequencing here drew on cultured PBMCs, taken from culture after CMV antigen stimulation. The chain couples TRBV6-2 or TRBV6-3 to TRBJ2-3; TRBD2 matches 8 bases. CDR3 region: CASAPPGTRSNF. CDR3 nucleotides: TGTGCCAGCGCACCGCCAGGGACTAGGTCGAATTTT.